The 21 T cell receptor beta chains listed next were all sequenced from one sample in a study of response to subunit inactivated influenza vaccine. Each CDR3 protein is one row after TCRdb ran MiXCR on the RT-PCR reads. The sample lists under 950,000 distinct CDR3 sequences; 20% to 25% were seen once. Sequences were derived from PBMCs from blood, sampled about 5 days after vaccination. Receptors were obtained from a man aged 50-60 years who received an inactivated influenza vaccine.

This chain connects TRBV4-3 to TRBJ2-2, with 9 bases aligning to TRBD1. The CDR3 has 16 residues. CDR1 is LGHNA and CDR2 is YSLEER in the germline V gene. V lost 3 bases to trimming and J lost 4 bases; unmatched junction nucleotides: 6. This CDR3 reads CASSQETGGPTGELFF. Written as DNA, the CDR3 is TGCGCCAGCAGCCAGGAGACAGGGGGACCCACCGGGGAGCTGTTTTTT.

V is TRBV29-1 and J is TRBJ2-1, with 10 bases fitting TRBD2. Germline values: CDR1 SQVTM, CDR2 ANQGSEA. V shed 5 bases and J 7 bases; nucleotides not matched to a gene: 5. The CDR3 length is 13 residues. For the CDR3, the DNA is TGCAGCGTTCGCGGACTAGCGGCGAATGAGCAGTTCTTC. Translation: CSVRGLAANEQFF.

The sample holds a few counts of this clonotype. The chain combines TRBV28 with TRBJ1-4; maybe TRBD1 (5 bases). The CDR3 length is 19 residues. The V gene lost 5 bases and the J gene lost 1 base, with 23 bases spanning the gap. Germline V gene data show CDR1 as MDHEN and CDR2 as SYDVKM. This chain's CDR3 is CASSTTWDGRNGTNEKLFF. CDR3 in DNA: TGTGCCAGCAGTACTACCTGGGACGGACGGAATGGAACTAATGAAAAACTGTTTTTT. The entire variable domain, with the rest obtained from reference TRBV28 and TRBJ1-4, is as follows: DVKVTQSSRYLVKRTGEKVFLECVQDMDHENMFWYRQDPGLGLRLIYFSYDVKMKEKGDIPEGYSVSREKKERFSLILESASTNQTSMYLCASSTTWDGRNGTNEKLFFGSGTQLSVL.

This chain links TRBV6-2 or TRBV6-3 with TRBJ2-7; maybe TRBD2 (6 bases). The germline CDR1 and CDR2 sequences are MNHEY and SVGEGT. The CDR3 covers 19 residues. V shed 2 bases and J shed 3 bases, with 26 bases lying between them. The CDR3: CASSYPTGMARGSVYEQYF. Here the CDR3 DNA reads TGTGCCAGCAGTTACCCGACTGGTATGGCACGGGGGTCAGTCTACGAGCAGTACTTC.

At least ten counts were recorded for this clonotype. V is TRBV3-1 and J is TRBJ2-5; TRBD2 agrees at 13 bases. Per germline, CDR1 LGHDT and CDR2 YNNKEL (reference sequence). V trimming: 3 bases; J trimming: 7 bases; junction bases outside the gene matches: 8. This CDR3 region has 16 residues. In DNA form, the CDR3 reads TGTGCCAGCAGCCATCCTGGACTAGCGGGAGACGGGACCCAGTACTTC. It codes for CASSHPGLAGDGTQYF.

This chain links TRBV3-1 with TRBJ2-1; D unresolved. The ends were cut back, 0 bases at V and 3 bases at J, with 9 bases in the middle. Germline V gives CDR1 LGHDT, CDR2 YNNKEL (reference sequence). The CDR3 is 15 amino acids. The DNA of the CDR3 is TGTGCCAGCAGCCAAGAGCGGATTGACTACAATGAGCAGTTCTTC. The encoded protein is CASSQERIDYNEQFF.

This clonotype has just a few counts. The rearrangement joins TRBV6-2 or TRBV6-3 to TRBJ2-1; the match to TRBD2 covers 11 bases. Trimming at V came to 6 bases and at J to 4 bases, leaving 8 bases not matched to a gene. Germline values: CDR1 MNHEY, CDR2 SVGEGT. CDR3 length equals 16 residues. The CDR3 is CASSQTGTSGYNEQFF. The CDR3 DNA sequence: TGTGCCAGCAGCCAGACCGGGACTAGCGGATACAATGAGCAGTTCTTC.

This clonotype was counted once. In nucleotides, the CDR3 is TGTGCCAGCTCACCAGATAGCGGGGGAGAAGCCTACGAGCAGTACTTC. Translated: CASSPDSGGEAYEQYF. V gene TRBV18 combines with J gene TRBJ2-7; 9 nucleotides align to TRBD2. The CDR3 contains 16 residues. Germline CDR1 is KGHSH and CDR2 is LQKENI. The V segment lost 2 bases and the J segment 2 bases; nucleotides outside the gene matches: 7. Using reference TRBV18 and TRBJ2-7 for the parts outside the CDR3, the full variable domain is NAGVMQNPRHLVRRRGQEARLRCSPMKGHSHVYWYRQLPEEGLKFMVYLQKENIIDESGMPKERFSAEFPKEGPSILRIQQVVRGDSAAYFCASSPDSGGEAYEQYFGPGTRLTVT.

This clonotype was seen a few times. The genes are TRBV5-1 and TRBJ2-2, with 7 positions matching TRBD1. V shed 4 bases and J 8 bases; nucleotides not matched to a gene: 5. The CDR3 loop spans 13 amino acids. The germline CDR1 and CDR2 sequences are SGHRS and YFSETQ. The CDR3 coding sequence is TGCGCCAGCAGCCCCCTGACAGGGGGGGAGCTGTTTTTT. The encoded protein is CASSPLTGGELFF.

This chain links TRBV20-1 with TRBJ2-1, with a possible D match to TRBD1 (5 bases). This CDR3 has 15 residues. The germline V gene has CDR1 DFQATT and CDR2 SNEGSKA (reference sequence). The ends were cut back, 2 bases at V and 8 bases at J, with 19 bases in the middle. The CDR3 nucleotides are TGCAGTGCTAGAACTCTGACAGTCAAGCTCGATGAGCAGTTCTTC. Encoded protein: CSARTLTVKLDEQFF.

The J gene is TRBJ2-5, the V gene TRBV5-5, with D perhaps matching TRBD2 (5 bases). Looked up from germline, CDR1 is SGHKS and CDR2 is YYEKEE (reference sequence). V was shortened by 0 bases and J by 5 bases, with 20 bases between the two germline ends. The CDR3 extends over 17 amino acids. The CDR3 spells CASSLEVYNGGVETQYF. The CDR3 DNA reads TGTGCCAGCAGCTTGGAAGTTTACAATGGAGGAGTGGAGACCCAGTACTTC.

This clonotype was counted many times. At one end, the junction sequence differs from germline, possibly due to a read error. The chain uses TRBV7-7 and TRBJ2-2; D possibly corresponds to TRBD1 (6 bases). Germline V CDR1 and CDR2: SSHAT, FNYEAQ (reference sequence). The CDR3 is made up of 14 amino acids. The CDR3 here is CASSVDRLAGELFF. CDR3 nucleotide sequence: TGTGCTAGCAGCGTCGACAGGTTGGCCGGGGAGCTGTTTTTT.

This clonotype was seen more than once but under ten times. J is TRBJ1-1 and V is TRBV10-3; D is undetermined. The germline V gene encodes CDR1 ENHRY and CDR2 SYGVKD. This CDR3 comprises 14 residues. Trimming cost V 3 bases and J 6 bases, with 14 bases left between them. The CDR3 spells CAISDPGVGAEAFF. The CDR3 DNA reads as TGTGCCATCAGTGACCCTGGGGTTGGGGCTGAAGCTTTCTTT.

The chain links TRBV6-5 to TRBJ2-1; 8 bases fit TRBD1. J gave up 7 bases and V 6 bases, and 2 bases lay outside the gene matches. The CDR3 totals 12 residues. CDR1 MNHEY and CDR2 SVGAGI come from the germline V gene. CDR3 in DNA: TGTGCCAGCAGACGGACAGGGAATGAGCAGTTCTTC. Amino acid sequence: CASRRTGNEQFF.

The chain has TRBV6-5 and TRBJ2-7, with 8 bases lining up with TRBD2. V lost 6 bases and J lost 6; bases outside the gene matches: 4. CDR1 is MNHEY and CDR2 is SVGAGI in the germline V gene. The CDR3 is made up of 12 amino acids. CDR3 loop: CASSGGGVEQYF. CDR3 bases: TGTGCCAGCAGCGGGGGGGGAGTCGAGCAGTACTTC.

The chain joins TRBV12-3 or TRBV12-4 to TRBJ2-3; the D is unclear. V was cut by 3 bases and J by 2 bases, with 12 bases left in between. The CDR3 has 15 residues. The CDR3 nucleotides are TGTGCCAGCAGTTTGATCAGCTCCCCCACAGATACGCAGTATTTT. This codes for CASSLISSPTDTQYF.

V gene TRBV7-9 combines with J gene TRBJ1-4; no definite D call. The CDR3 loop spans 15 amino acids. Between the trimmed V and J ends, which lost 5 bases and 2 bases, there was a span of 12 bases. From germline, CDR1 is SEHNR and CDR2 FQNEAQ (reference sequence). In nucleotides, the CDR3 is TGTGCCAGCAGCCGCACCGGAGGGACTAATGAAAAACTGTTTTTT. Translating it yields CASSRTGGTNEKLFF.

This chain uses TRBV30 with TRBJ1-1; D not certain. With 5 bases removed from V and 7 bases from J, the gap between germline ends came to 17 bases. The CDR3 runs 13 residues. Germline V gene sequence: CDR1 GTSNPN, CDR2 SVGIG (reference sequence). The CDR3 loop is CAWEEFTASEAFF. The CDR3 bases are TGTGCCTGGGAGGAATTTACAGCTAGTGAAGCTTTCTTT.

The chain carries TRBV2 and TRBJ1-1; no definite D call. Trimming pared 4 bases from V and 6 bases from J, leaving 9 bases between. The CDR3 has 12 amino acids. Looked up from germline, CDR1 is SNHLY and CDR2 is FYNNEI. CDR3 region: CASSAGGPEAFF. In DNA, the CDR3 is TGTGCCAGCAGTGCAGGCGGGCCTGAAGCTTTCTTT.

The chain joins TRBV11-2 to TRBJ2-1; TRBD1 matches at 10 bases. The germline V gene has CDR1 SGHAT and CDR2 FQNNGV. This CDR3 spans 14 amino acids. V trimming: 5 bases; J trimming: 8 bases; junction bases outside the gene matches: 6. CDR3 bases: TGTGCCAGCAGCCTGGGACAGGGGTGGTATGAGCAGTTCTTC. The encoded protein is CASSLGQGWYEQFF.

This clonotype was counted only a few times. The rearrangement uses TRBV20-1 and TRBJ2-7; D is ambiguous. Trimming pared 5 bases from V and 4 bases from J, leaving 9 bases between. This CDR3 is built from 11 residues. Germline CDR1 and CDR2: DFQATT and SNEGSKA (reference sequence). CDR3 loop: CSAPVLYEQYF. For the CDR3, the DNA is TGCAGTGCTCCGGTTTTGTACGAGCAGTACTTC.